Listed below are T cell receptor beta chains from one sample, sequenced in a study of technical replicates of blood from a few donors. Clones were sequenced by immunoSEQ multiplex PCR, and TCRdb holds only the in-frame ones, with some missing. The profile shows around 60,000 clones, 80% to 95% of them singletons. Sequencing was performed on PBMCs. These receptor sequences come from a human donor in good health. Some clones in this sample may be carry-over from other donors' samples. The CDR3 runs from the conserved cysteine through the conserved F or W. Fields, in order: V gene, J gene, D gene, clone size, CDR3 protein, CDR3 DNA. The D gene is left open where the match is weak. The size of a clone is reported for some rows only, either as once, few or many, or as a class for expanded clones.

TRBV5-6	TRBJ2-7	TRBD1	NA	CASSKDRGEQYF	TGTGCCAGCAGCAAGGACAGGGGCGAGCAGTACTTC
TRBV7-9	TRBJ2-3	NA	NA	CASSSNTQYF	TGTGCCAGCAGCTCCAATACGCAGTATTTT
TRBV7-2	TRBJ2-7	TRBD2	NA	CASSLASGTSYEQYF	TGTGCCAGCAGCTTAGCTAGCGGGACCTCCTACGAGCAGTACTTC
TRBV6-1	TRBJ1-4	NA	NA	CASSERTAFNEKLFF	TGTGCCAGCAGTGAAAGGACAGCCTTTAATGAAAAACTGTTTTTT
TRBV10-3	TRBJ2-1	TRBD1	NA	CAISDRDRELTYNEQFF	TGTGCCATCAGTGACCGGGACAGGGAGCTGACCTACAATGAGCAGTTCTTC
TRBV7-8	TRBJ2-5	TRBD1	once	CASSFHQGQGEETQYF	TGTGCCAGCAGCTTTCACCAAGGACAGGGGGAAGAGACCCAGTACTTC
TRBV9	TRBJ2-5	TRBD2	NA	CASSVGTSGMTQYF	TGTGCCAGCAGCGTAGGGACTAGTGGTATGACCCAGTACTTC
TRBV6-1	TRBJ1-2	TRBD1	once	CASIEGTAANYGYTF	TGTGCCAGCATCGAGGGGACAGCAGCTAACTATGGCTACACCTTC
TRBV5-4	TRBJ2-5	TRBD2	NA	CASSPGTSGGQETQYF	TGTGCCAGCAGCCCTGGAACTAGCGGGGGCCAAGAGACCCAGTACTTC
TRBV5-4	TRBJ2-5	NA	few	CASSQTRLVSGETQYF	TGTGCCAGCAGCCAAACAAGACTAGTCTCTGGGGAGACCCAGTACTTC
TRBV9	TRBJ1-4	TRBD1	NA	CASSVGGTGGGDEKLFF	TGTGCCAGCAGCGTAGGTGGGACAGGGGGCGGTGATGAAAAACTGTTTTTT
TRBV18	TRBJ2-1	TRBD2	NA	CASSPLGAGGNNEQFF	TGTGCCAGCTCACCACTTGGAGCGGGAGGGAACAATGAGCAGTTCTTC
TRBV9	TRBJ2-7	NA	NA	CASSADGGPPYEQYF	TGTGCCAGCAGCGCAGACGGGGGGCCCCCCTACGAGCAGTACTTC
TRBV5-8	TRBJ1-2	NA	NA	CASSLGQFLAYGYTF	TGTGCCAGCAGCTTGGGACAGTTCCTCGCCTATGGCTACACCTTC
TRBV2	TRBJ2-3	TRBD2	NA	CASSAGLAGGLGDTQYF	TGTGCCAGCAGCGCGGGACTAGCGGGGGGGCTGGGAGATACGCAGTATTTT
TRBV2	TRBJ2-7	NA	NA	CASRISLAREQYF	TGTGCCAGCAGAATTTCCCTAGCGCGGGAGCAGTACTTC
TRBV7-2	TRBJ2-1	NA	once	CASSLARGHNEQFF	TGTGCCAGCAGCTTAGCAAGGGGCCACAATGAGCAGTTCTTC
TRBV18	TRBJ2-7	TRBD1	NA	CASSPPGQGRSEQYF	TGTGCCAGCTCACCCCCGGGACAGGGCCGTTCGGAGCAGTACTTC
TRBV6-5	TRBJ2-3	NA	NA	CASSYSIWGATDTQYF	TGTGCCAGCAGTTACTCGATTTGGGGCGCCACAGATACGCAGTATTTT
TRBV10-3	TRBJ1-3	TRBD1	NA	CAIRGTGTGNSGNTIYF	TGTGCCATCAGGGGTACCGGGACAGGCAACTCTGGAAACACCATATATTTT
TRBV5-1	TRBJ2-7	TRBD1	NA	CASSTTGTGTFYEQYF	TGCGCCAGCAGCACCACCGGGACAGGGACATTTTACGAGCAGTACTTC
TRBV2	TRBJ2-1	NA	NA	CASSDPTRASYNEQFF	TGTGCCAGCAGTGACCCGACCAGGGCCTCCTACAATGAGCAGTTCTTC
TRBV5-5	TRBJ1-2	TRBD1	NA	CASSGDSNYGYTF	TGTGCCAGCAGCGGGGACAGTAACTATGGCTACACCTTC
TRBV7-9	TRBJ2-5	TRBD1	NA	CASSLRPTGDTQETQYF	TGTGCCAGCAGCTTACGACCGACAGGGGATACCCAAGAGACCCAGTACTTC
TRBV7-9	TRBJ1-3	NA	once	CASSLATGDSGNTIYF	TGTGCCAGCAGCTTAGCGACGGGAGACTCTGGAAACACCATATATTTT
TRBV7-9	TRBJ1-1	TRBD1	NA	CASSPAPGQGMHTEAFF	TGTGCCAGCAGCCCCGCACCGGGACAGGGAATGCACACTGAAGCTTTCTTT
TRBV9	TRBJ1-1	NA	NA	CASSVAPGDTEAFF	TGTGCCAGCAGCGTAGCGCCGGGGGATACTGAAGCTTTCTTT
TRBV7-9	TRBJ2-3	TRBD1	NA	CASSTPRNRGLSTDTQYF	TGTGCCAGCAGCACCCCCCGGAACAGGGGATTGAGCACAGATACGCAGTATTTT
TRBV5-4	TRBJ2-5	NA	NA	CASSLGGVSEETQYF	TGTGCCAGCAGCTTGGGGGGGGTATCGGAAGAGACCCAGTACTTC
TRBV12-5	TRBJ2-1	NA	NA	CASGLLGADYNEQFF	TGTGCTAGTGGTTTATTGGGGGCAGACTACAATGAGCAGTTCTTC
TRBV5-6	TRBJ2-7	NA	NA	CASSLRGASYEQYF	TGTGCCAGCAGCTTGCGGGGGGCGAGCTACGAGCAGTACTTC
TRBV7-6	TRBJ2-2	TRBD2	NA	CASSPTSGSYTGELFF	TGTGCCAGCAGCCCAACTAGCGGGAGCTACACCGGGGAGCTGTTTTTT
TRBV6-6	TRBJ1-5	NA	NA	CASSYSYGANNQPQHF	TGTGCCAGCAGTTACTCGTATGGGGCTAACAATCAGCCCCAGCATTTT
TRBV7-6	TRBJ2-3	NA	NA	CASSRTDGSTDTQYF	TGTGCCAGCAGTCGGACAGACGGAAGCACAGATACGCAGTATTTT
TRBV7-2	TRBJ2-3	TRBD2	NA	CASSLGTSNLGDTQYF	TGTGCCAGCAGCCTAGGGACTAGCAACCTAGGAGATACGCAGTATTTT
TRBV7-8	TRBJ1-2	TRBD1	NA	CASSWDRVGYTF	TGTGCCAGCAGCTGGGACAGGGTTGGCTACACCTTC
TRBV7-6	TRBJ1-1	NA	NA	CASSRGRNTEAFF	TGTGCCAGCAGCCGGGGGAGGAACACTGAAGCTTTCTTT
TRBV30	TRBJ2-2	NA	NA	CAWSGGSAGPGELFF	TGTGCCTGGAGTGGAGGTTCGGCGGGACCCGGGGAGCTGTTTTTT
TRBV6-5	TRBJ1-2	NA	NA	CASRTGFGYTF	TGTGCCAGCAGGACAGGATTTGGCTACACCTTC
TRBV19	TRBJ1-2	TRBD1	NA	CASSMGTGGIYGYTF	TGTGCCAGTAGTATGGGGACAGGGGGCATCTATGGCTACACCTTC
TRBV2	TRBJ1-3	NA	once	CASRGGSAGNTIYF	TGTGCCAGCAGGGGGGGGTCGGCTGGAAACACCATATATTTT
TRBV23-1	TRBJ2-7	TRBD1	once	CASSQYPRRDRGYEQYF	TGCGCCAGCAGTCAATACCCTCGCCGGGACAGGGGCTACGAGCAGTACTTC
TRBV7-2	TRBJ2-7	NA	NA	CASSFVTASYEQYF	TGTGCCAGCAGCTTCGTGACAGCCTCCTACGAGCAGTACTTC
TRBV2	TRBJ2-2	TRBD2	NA	CASKLAGNTGELFF	TGTGCCAGCAAACTAGCGGGGAATACCGGGGAGCTGTTTTTT
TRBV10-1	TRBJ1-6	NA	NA	CASSESGPQSSYNSPLHF	TGCGCCAGCAGTGAGTCGGGGCCCCAGAGCTCCTATAATTCACCCCTCCACTTT
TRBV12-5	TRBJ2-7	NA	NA	CASGLSGGRSYEQYF	TGTGCTAGTGGTTTAAGCGGCGGGCGGTCCTACGAGCAGTACTTC
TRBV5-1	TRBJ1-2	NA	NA	CASSANRDGYTF	TGCGCCAGCAGCGCTAACAGGGACGGCTACACCTTC
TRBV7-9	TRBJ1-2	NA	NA	CASSLIFGRRTNYGYTF	TGTGCCAGCAGCTTAATCTTCGGTAGGAGGACTAACTATGGCTACACCTTC
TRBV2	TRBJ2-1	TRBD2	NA	CASSEARLGSGGNEQFF	TGTGCCAGCAGTGAAGCGAGGTTGGGTAGCGGGGGGAATGAGCAGTTCTTC
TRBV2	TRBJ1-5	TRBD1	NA	CASRQGAAQPQHF	TGTGCCAGCAGGCAGGGGGCCGCTCAGCCCCAGCATTTT
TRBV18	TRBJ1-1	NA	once	CASSPSSISVNTEAFF	TGTGCCAGCTCACCAAGTTCGATCTCGGTGAACACTGAAGCTTTCTTT